Listed here are 27 T cell receptor beta chains from one sample, sequenced in a study of beta chain features in type 1 diabetes (dated by TCRdb to between 2018 and 2020). Library preparation used the immunoSEQ multiplex PCR assay. The entire amount of isolated RNA was reverse transcribed using the High Capacity cDNA Reverse Transcription Kit, so the sequenced TCRB transcripts were expressed ones. This is the immuneACCESS table as TCRdb keeps it, with only in-frame sequences that have V and J called. A part of the clones is gone; compared with another copy, unresolved V genes explain less than half, and the rest is unexplained. Counted in this sample were more than 350,000 clones; about 10% of them appeared once. Approximately 0.05% of the sample is held by the ten biggest clonotypes. Sequences were obtained from naive CD4+ T cells from blood. Interpreted using the paper, the cell subset or site label stands for: true naive CD4+ T cells. The receptors derive from a woman under 30 in good health.

This clone was counted a few times. V is TRBV18 and J is TRBJ2-7, with a tentative D call TRBD1 (6 bases). There are 13 residues in the CDR3. Trimming took 3 bases from V and 5 from J, leaving 11 bases between them. Germline CDR1 KGHSH, CDR2 LQKENI. The CDR3 loop reads CASSPLQGDEQYV. DNA for the CDR3: TGTGCCAGCTCACCGCTACAGGGTGACGAGCAGTACGTC.

This clone was recorded a few times. The chain is built from TRBV5-1 and TRBJ2-1; D is unresolved. The V gene's germline CDR1 is SGHRS and CDR2 YFSETQ. CDR3 size: 15 residues. Trimming cost V 3 bases and J 3 bases, with 13 bases left between them. Here the CDR3 reads CASSSTDPNYNEQFF. For the CDR3, the DNA is TGCGCCAGCAGCTCAACAGACCCGAACTACAATGAGCAGTTCTTC.

V is TRBV9 and J is TRBJ2-6; D gene unclear. Trimming pared 0 bases from V and 4 bases from J, leaving 11 bases between. Germline-derived CDR1 and CDR2 are SGDLS and YYNGEE. The CDR3 length is 16 residues. CDR3 DNA sequence: TGTGCCAGCAGCGTAGTTCCAGGCTCCGGGGCCAACGTCCTGACTTTC. It specifies CASSVVPGSGANVLTF.

This clone was found a few times. The genes are TRBV7-3 and TRBJ2-1; 11 positions agree with TRBD2. After removal of 0 bases from V and 2 bases from J, the junction contained 9 bases not matched to a gene. The CDR3 runs to 19 residues. Germline V gene sequence: CDR1 SGHTA, CDR2 FQGTGA. The DNA for the CDR3 is TGTGCCAGCAGCTTAACCCCACTAGCGGGAGCGATTGCCTACAATGAGCAGTTCTTC. Protein: CASSLTPLAGAIAYNEQFF.

Of note for this clone: The junction shows a germline mismatch at one end, possibly a read error. This sequence joins TRBV7-2 and TRBJ2-3, with D uncertain. Germline loops: CDR1 SGHTA, CDR2 FQGNSA. The CDR3 contains 9 residues. CDR3 sequence: CASSTSRDF. CDR3 coding DNA: TGTGCCAGCAGCACCTCTAGAGACTTT.

The chain recombines TRBV4-1 with TRBJ2-7; no clear D gene. Germline V gene lookup returns CDR1 MGHRA and CDR2 YSYEKL. Trimming pared 0 bases from V and 4 bases from J, leaving 13 bases between. The CDR3 extends over 15 amino acids. The CDR3, as DNA: TGCGCCAGCAGCCAAGATCGCGCGGTCCGTTACGAGCAGTACGTC. It is translated as CASSQDRAVRYEQYV.

This clone occurred a few times. The chain is built from TRBV7-8 and TRBJ1-1, with D perhaps TRBD1 (5 bases). Germline loops: CDR1 SGHVS, CDR2 FQNEAQ. The CDR3 contains 18 residues. Trimming removed 0 bases at V and 5 bases at J, with 22 bases between. The CDR3 nucleotides are TGTGCCAGCAGCTTAGCTCGCCGGACGACGTCAAAGGGGACTGAAGCTTTCTTT. This codes for CASSLARRTTSKGTEAFF. Complete variable domain (other parts from reference TRBV7-8 and TRBJ1-1): GAGVSQSPRYKVAKRGQDVALRCDPISGHVSLFWYQQALGQGPEFLTYFQNEAQLDKSGLPSDRFFAERPEGSVSTLKIQRTQQEDSAVYLCASSLARRTTSKGTEAFFGQGTRLTVV.

J is TRBJ2-7 and V is TRBV9; D is uncertain. The CDR3 contains 13 residues. The V and J ends lost 3 bases and 2 bases respectively, with 9 bases between them. CDR1 SGDLS and CDR2 YYNGEE come from the germline V gene. The CDR3 loop reads CASSEGLTYEQYF. CDR3 in DNA: TGTGCCAGCAGCGAAGGGCTGACCTACGAGCAGTACTTC. Based on the CDR3 plus reference TRBV9 and TRBJ2-7, the full variable domain is DSGVTQTPKHLITATGQRVTLRCSPRSGDLSVYWYQQSLDQGLQFLIQYYNGEERAKGNILERFSAQQFPDLHSELNLSSLELGDSALYFCASSEGLTYEQYFGPGTRLTVT.

Only a few counts were recorded for this clone. J is TRBJ1-2 and V is TRBV2; possible D gene TRBD1, 5 bases. The V end lost 5 bases, the J end lost 4 bases, and 11 bases lay between the germline ends. CDR1 and CDR2 from the germline V gene are SNHLY and FYNNEI. The CDR3 loop spans 13 amino acids. The CDR3 spells CASSLTVSYGYTF. The DNA for the CDR3 is TGTGCCAGCAGTCTGACAGTGAGCTATGGCTACACCTTC.

The V gene is TRBV5-1, the J gene TRBJ2-1, with TRBD2 identical over 11 bases. The CDR3 contains 16 residues. In germline, CDR1 is SGHRS, CDR2 YFSETQ. Germline trimming cut 4 bases from V and 2 bases from J; bases unmatched to any gene: 5. The CDR3 DNA reads TGCGCCAGCAGCGGCCTGACTAGCGGGGCCTACAATGAGCAGTTCTTC. Translation: CASSGLTSGAYNEQFF.

There are a few counts of this clone. V and J are TRBV19 and TRBJ2-1, with no clear D. CDR1 and CDR2 from the germline V gene are LNHDA and SQIVND (reference sequence). The length of the CDR3 is 15 residues. Trimming removed 3 bases from V and 4 bases from J, with 13 bases in between. The DNA for the CDR3 is TGTGCCAGTAGTATGTTTCGAGTCGGATACAATGAGCAGTTCTTC. This translates into CASSMFRVGYNEQFF.

The V gene is TRBV15, the J gene TRBJ2-1; TRBD2 is a possible D gene (6 bases). The CDR3 has 16 amino acids. Germline CDR1 and CDR2: LNHNV and YYDKDF (reference sequence). Deletions cut 4 bases from V and 4 bases from J, with 17 bases between. The CDR3 spells CATSKRTIGRYNEQFF. CDR3 coding DNA: TGTGCCACCAGCAAACGAACTATCGGGAGATACAATGAGCAGTTCTTC. The entire variable domain, with the rest obtained from reference TRBV15 and TRBJ2-1, is as follows: DAMVIQNPRYQVTQFGKPVTLSCSQTLNHNVMYWYQQKSSQAPKLLFHYYDKDFNNEADTPDNFQSRRPNTSFCFLDIRSPGLGDTAMYLCATSKRTIGRYNEQFFGPGTRLTVL.

This clone was seen a few times. This chain uses TRBV4-3 with TRBJ1-6; D not certain. Germline CDR1 reads LGHNA; CDR2 reads YSLEER. Trimming cost V 7 bases and J 7 bases, with 5 bases left between them. The CDR3 is made up of 11 amino acids. The DNA for the CDR3 is TGCGCCAGCATCACGAATTCACCCCTCCACTTT. This gives the protein CASITNSPLHF.

This clone has only a few counts. The chain uses TRBV7-2 and TRBJ2-7; the match to TRBD2 covers 13 bases. Trimming cost V 5 bases and J 12 bases; bases outside gene matches: 10. CDR3 length equals 14 residues. The germline gives CDR1 SGHTA, CDR2 FQGNSA. The CDR3 sequence: CASSPETSGRSLYF. CDR3 bases: TGTGCCAGCAGCCCTGAGACTAGCGGGAGGTCCCTGTACTTC.

The chain joins TRBV27 to TRBJ2-7, with D tentatively TRBD1 (6 bases). Germline CDR1 MNHEY, CDR2 SMNVEV (reference sequence). V was pared by 5 bases and J by 1 base, with 12 bases between. The CDR3 consists of 14 residues. Written as DNA, the CDR3 is TGTGCCAGCAGTCTGAAGACAGGTTCCTACGAGCAGTACTTC. Protein: CASSLKTGSYEQYF.

This sequence joins TRBV7-9 and TRBJ2-1, with D perhaps given as TRBD1 or TRBD2 (5 bases each). The V gene's germline CDR1 is SEHNR and CDR2 FQNEAQ (reference sequence). Trimming took 6 bases from V and 4 from J, leaving 22 bases between them. The CDR3 is 17 amino acids. CDR3 nucleotides: TGTGCCAGCAGATCAGTGGGGGACCCCTCATTTTACAATGAGCAGTTCTTC. Translating gives CASRSVGDPSFYNEQFF. Looking up the rest from reference TRBV7-9 and TRBJ2-1 gives the full variable domain: DTGVSQNPRHKITKRGQNVTFRCDPISEHNRLYWYRQTLGQGPEFLTYFQNEAQLEKSRLLSDRFSAERPKGSFSTLEIQRTEQGDSAMYLCASRSVGDPSFYNEQFFGPGTRLTVL.

This clone was seen only a few times. The chain employs TRBV5-6 and TRBJ2-7, with 7 bases lining up with TRBD2. CDR1 is SGHDT, CDR2 YYEEEE, per germline. V lost 3 bases, J lost 2 bases, and 11 bases stayed unmatched. The CDR3 length is 16 residues. The CDR3 coding sequence is TGTGCCAGCAGCTACCACCCAAAGCGGGGACCCTACGAGCAGTACGTC. It specifies CASSYHPKRGPYEQYV.

A remark on this clone: This CDR3 is also generated by other DNA sequences in the sample. The V gene is TRBV11-2, the J gene TRBJ2-1, with D uncertain. CDR3 length: 14 residues. Per germline, CDR1 SGHAT and CDR2 FQNNGV. V was shortened by 0 bases and J by 3 bases, with 6 bases between the two germline ends. As DNA, the CDR3 is TGTGCCAGCAGCTTAGATGGCAACTACAATGAGCAGTTCTTC. This translates into CASSLDGNYNEQFF.

This clone was seen a few times. The V call is TRBV29-1, the J call TRBJ2-3, with D uncertain. The CDR3 consists of 13 residues. Trimming stripped 4 bases from V and 6 bases from J, with 14 bases between. Germline CDR1 and CDR2: SQVTM and ANQGSEA. This CDR3 is CSVVLHLSDTQYF. Here the CDR3 DNA reads TGCAGCGTTGTCCTCCACTTATCCGATACGCAGTATTTT.

This clone appeared a few times. CDR3 sequence (DNA): TGTGCCATCAGTCCCCGGGACAGACAAGAGACCCAGTACTTC. Protein product: CAISPRDRQETQYF. The chain uses TRBV10-3 and TRBJ2-5, with 7 nucleotides matching TRBD1. This CDR3 comprises 14 residues. In germline, CDR1 is ENHRY, CDR2 SYGVKD. With V trimmed by 5 bases and J by 2 bases, 5 bases remained unmatched.

This clone was counted a few times. The chain recombines TRBV7-2 with TRBJ1-3; no reliable D call. Trimming took 0 bases from V and 4 from J, leaving 7 bases between them. Germline assignment: CDR1 SGHTA and CDR2 FQGNSA. CDR3 size: 14 residues. The CDR3 loop reads CASSLARGGNTIYF. The CDR3 DNA follows: TGTGCCAGCAGCTTAGCGCGTGGCGGAAACACCATATATTTT.

This clone was found a few times. V is TRBV2 and J is TRBJ1-6; maybe TRBD1 (5 bases). Germline loops: CDR1 SNHLY, CDR2 FYNNEI. The CDR3 totals 15 residues. V lost 4 bases and J lost 7, with 14 bases in between. The CDR3: CASSGKGLQNSPLHF. DNA of the CDR3: TGTGCCAGCAGTGGAAAGGGGCTCCAAAATTCACCCCTCCACTTT.

CDR3 region: CASIRDSVSYEQYV. DNA for the CDR3: TGTGCCAGCATCCGGGACAGTGTCTCCTACGAGCAGTACGTC. The chain carries TRBV6-4 and TRBJ2-7, with 7 positions matching TRBD1. Germline CDR1 and CDR2: MRHNA and SNTAGT. The V and J ends lost 7 bases and 0 bases, in that order; junction bases with no gene match: 6. This CDR3 contains 14 residues.

For this clone: Other DNA sequences in the sample encode the same CDR3. This chain uses TRBV7-2 with TRBJ2-3; the D is unclear. There are 12 residues in the CDR3. CDR1 and CDR2 from the germline V gene are SGHTA and FQGNSA. Trimming shortened V by 3 bases and J by 2 bases, and 3 bases separated the two germline ends. CDR3: CASSLLTDTQYF. CDR3 nucleotide sequence: TGTGCCAGCAGCTTGCTCACAGATACGCAGTATTTT. Full variable domain (rest looked up from reference TRBV7-2 and TRBJ2-3): GAGVSQSPSNKVTEKGKDVELRCDPISGHTALYWYRQSLGQGLEFLIYFQGNSAPDKSGLPSDRFSAERTGGSVSTLTIQRTQQEDSAVYLCASSLLTDTQYFGPGTRLTVL.

This clone was seen ten or more times. The chain couples TRBV25-1 to TRBJ2-7, with TRBD1 identical over 7 bases. V dropped 5 bases and J dropped 3; count of bases not matched to a gene: 7. This CDR3 contains 14 residues. CDR1 MGHDK and CDR2 SYGVNS come from the germline V gene. The CDR3 DNA reads TGTGCCAGCAGTCACCAGGGGGTTGGCTACGAGCAGTACTTC. Translating it yields CASSHQGVGYEQYF.

The rearrangement links TRBV7-2 to TRBJ2-5, with TRBD2 matching over 14 bases. V shed 5 bases and J 5 bases; nucleotides not matched to a gene: 4. The length of the CDR3 is 15 residues. Germline V lookup: CDR1 SGHTA, CDR2 FQGNSA. This CDR3 reads CASSLRTSGGETQYF. CDR3 DNA sequence: TGTGCCAGCAGCCTCCGGACTAGCGGGGGGGAGACCCAGTACTTC.

The chain uses TRBV19 and TRBJ2-1, with D hard to call. The CDR3 totals 11 residues. Trimming removed 6 bases at V and 8 bases at J, with 8 bases between. CDR1 and CDR2 (germline): LNHDA, SQIVND (reference sequence). The DNA of the CDR3 is TGTGCCAGTAGAAGGCAATATGAGCAGTTCTTC. Its translation is CASRRQYEQFF. Full variable domain (outside the CDR3, taken from reference TRBV19 and TRBJ2-1): DGGITQSPKYLFRKEGQNVTLSCEQNLNHDAMYWYRQDPGQGLRLIYYSQIVNDFQKGDIAEGYSVSREKKESFPLTVTSAQKNPTAFYLCASRRQYEQFFGPGTRLTVL.